The sequence of this T cell receptor (beta chain) was determined in a study of somatic mutations in cytotoxic T cells in rheumatoid arthritis. Generated by immunoSEQ multiplex PCR, the TCRdb table keeps only in-frame clones and is missing some. The sample has roughly 20,000 clones, more than 60% seen once; the top ten hold about 20%. Sequencing was carried out using CD8+ T cells sorted from blood. The source of this sequence is a woman aged 60-70 years in good health.

Here the CDR3 DNA reads TGTGCCAGCTCACCCCCCGAAGGGGACAGGGTCGACACTGAAGCTTTCTTT. Protein sequence: CASSPPEGDRVDTEAFF. The rearrangement links TRBV18 to TRBJ1-1; 9 bases line up with TRBD1. The CDR3 covers 17 residues. Germline loops: CDR1 KGHSH, CDR2 LQKENI. The V gene end was trimmed by 3 bases and the J gene end by 3 bases; junction bases not matched to a gene: 11. The entire variable domain, with the rest obtained from reference TRBV18 and TRBJ1-1, is as follows: NAGVMQNPRHLVRRRGQEARLRCSPMKGHSHVYWYRQLPEEGLKFMVYLQKENIIDESGMPKERFSAEFPKEGPSILRIQQVVRGDSAAYFCASSPPEGDRVDTEAFFGQGTRLTVV.